This T cell receptor (beta chain) stems from a study of blood T cell repertoires in COVID-19. In the study overall: There were acute and convalescent COVID-19 samples, and they came from the United States, Italy and Spain. Sample material is recorded as cDNA or gDNA derived from T cells, B-cell-depleted T cells, or PBMCs.

The authors' processing: How many nucleated cells were present was estimated from reference gene primer amplification. Method: immunoSEQ multiplex PCR; TCRdb's copy keeps in-frame clones and lacks some. The V and J calls and clone size were taken over from that table, and D and trimming were inferred from the DNA. The table has over 100,000 clones, around 82% seen once. The V end lost 3 bases, the J end lost 1 base, and 9 bases lay between the germline ends. The CDR3 has 14 residues. The germline CDR1 and CDR2 sequences are KGHSH and LQKENI. This clone was detected once. The origin of this receptor is a woman aged 45-60 years with acute or convalescent COVID-19. The chain has TRBV18 and TRBJ1-1; no firm D call. Sequences were obtained from peripheral blood. CDR3 sequence: CASSPQPQNTEAFF. The DNA of the CDR3 is TGTGCCAGCTCACCTCAACCACAGAACACTGAAGCTTTCTTT.